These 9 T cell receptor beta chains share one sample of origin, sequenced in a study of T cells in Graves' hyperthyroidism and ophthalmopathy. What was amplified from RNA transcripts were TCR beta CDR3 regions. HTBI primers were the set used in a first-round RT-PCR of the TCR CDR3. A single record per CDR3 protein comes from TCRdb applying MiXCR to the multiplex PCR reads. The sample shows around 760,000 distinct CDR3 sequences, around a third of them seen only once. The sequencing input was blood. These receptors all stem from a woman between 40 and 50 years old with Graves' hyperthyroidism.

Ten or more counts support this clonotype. Here the CDR3 reads CASKTTEAFF. CDR3 nucleotide sequence: TGCGCCAGCAAGACGACTGAAGCTTTCTTT. The chain has TRBV10-2 and TRBJ1-1; D not certain. The V end lost 7 bases, the J end lost 5 bases, and 5 bases lay between the germline ends. This CDR3 is built from 10 residues. Germline values: CDR1 WSHSY, CDR2 SAAADI.

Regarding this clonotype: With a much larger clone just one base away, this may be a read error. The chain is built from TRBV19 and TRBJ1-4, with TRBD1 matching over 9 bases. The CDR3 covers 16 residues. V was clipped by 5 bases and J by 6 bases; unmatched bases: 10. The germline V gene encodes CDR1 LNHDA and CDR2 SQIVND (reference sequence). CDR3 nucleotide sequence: TGTGCCAGTAGTCTACGACGCCGGGACAGGGATGAAAAACTGTTTTTT. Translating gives CASSLRRRDRDEKLFF.

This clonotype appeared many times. The CDR3 here is CASSDRLSYEQYF. CDR3 bases: TGTGCCAGTAGTGACCGCCTCTCCTACGAGCAGTACTTC. The rearrangement links TRBV19 to TRBJ2-7; D uncertain. Germline loops: CDR1 LNHDA, CDR2 SQIVND (reference sequence). Trimming took off 5 bases at V and 0 bases at J, with 8 bases between the two ends. The length of the CDR3 is 13 residues.

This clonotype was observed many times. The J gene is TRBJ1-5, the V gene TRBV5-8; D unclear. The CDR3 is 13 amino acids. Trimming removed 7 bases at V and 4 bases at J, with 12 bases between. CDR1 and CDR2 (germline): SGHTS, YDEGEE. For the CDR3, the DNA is TGTGCCAGCGAGAGGGCAAGAAATCAGCCCCAGCATTTT. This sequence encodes CASERARNQPQHF.

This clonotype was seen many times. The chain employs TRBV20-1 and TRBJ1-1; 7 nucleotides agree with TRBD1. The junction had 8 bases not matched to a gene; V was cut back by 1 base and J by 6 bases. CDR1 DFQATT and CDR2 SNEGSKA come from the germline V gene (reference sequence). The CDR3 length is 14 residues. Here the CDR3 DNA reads TGCAGTGCTAGAGTCCCGACAGGGCCGGCTGAAGCTTTCTTT. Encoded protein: CSARVPTGPAEAFF.

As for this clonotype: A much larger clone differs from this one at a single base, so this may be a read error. In DNA form, the CDR3 reads TGTGCCAGCAGCTTTGAGGAGGAGAACACTGAAGCTTTCTTT. It is translated as CASSFEEENTEAFF. This chain links TRBV3-1 with TRBJ1-1; D not resolved. V was clipped by 5 bases and J by 1 base, with 11 bases between them. The germline gives CDR1 LGHDT, CDR2 YNNKEL (reference sequence). The CDR3 sequence is 14 residues long. The whole variable domain, remainder taken from reference TRBV3-1 and TRBJ1-1, is DTAVSQTPKYLVTQMGNDKSIKCEQNLGHDTMYWYKQDSKKFLKIMFSYNNKELIINETVPNRFSPKSPDKAHLNLHINSLELGDSAVYFCASSFEEENTEAFFGQGTRLTVV.

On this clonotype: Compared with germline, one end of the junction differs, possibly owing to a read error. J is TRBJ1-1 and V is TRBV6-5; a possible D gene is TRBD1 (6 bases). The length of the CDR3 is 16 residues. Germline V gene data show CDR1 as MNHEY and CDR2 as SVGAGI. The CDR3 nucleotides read TGTGCCAGCAGTTACTCGAGGCAGAGTGGGGACACTGAAGCTTCCTTT. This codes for CASSYSRQSGDTEASF.

The CDR3 coding sequence is TGCGCCAGCAGAGTAGGAGGGATACTCTACGAGCAGTACTTC. It yields the protein CASRVGGILYEQYF. The rearrangement links TRBV5-1 to TRBJ2-7; a weak D match, TRBD2 (6 bases). The V gene's germline CDR1 is SGHRS and CDR2 YFSETQ. V was pared by 5 bases and J by 3 bases, with 15 bases between. CDR3 length: 14 amino acids.

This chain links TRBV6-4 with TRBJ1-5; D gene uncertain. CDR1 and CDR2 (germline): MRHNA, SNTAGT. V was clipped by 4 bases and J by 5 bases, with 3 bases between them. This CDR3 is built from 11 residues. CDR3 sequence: CASSVYQPQHF. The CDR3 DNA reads TGTGCCAGCAGTGTTTATCAGCCCCAGCATTTT.